The TCR beta chain under discussion was sequenced for a study of cytomegalovirus exposure and HLA in healthy donors listed by TCRdb under 2017. Some background on the complete study: A later analysis indicated that the 95 to 150 validation repertoires were generated on the platform also employed for the 600 to 750 repertoires of the first cohort. The study aimed to test whether signatures of past pathogen exposure could be identified by cataloging public T cell receptors. To predict cytomegalovirus infection status, the study combined high-throughput TCR immunosequencing, statistical association of individual TCRs with disease status, and machine learning. In addition to the first cohort of approximately 670 subjects, a separate validation cohort of 120 different subjects was used.

Separate from the roughly 700-subject first cohort, the validation cohort of about 120 subjects was the group to which the donors belonged. The study at large found these results: All 120 or so repertoires were used to score co-occurrence in the validation cohort in a later analysis, because that analysis had no HLA typing for the cohort. The classifier was reported to diagnose cytomegalovirus status with high specificity and sensitivity in both the original cohort and the validation cohort. While some public TCRs were present in many individuals, most TCR sequences turned up only very rarely across donors. A later analysis found that TCRs clustered in the first cohort also tended to co-occur in the 120 validation repertoires, with approximately 93% of cluster scores above 0. The study listed 164 TCR beta chains as associated with cytomegalovirus. The authors suggested that the approach could potentially be generalized to other disease states and immunological phenotypes. A few of the identified cytomegalovirus-associated TCR beta chains were confirmed in vitro to be specific for cytomegalovirus antigens.

The CDR3, from cysteine to phenylalanine, totals 15 residues. The sequence is cut down to CDR3 DNA, 45 bases in frame from base 1. V loses 6 bases at its end and J loses 4 bases; junction bases beyond the gene matches: 9. The germline V gene supplies CDR1 MNHNS and CDR2 SASEGT. The library relied on the immunoSEQ multiplex PCR assay. The source study handled its data this way. To diagnose cytomegalovirus status from the catalog of TCR beta chain sequences, a statistical classification framework was built. Here the immuneACCESS table is served through TCRdb, limited to in-frame sequences with V and J called. Missing clones are a known gap in these copies; in checked studies unresolved V genes cover under half, and the rest lacks a known reason. Clone size and the V and J calls come from that table; the DNA yielded D and trimming. The sample yields 150,000 or so clones; 85% to 90% were counted once. The ten most abundant clones make up about 3% of the sample.

With regard to this clone: Its antigen remains undetermined. No quality values exist for individual bases; no much larger clone is one base distant.

This receptor was obtained from a woman between 18 and 29 years old in good health and CMV-seropositive. The chain is encoded by TRBV6-1 joined to TRBJ2-4, with 7 bases aligning to TRBD1. The specimen was PBMCs. The sequenced DNA: TGTGCCAGCAGCCTTCTTCCGGGACAGAAAAACATTCAGTACTTC. It specifies CASSLLPGQKNIQYF.